This T cell receptor delta chain was profiled in a study of gamma-delta chains in newborns, infants, children (dated by TCRdb to about 2019). Study-level background: According to the study title, microbial exposure causes polyclonal expansion of innate gammadelta T cells right after birth. Right after human newborns were born, the researchers looked at the way microbial exposure shaped their populations of innate gammadelta T cells.

This clone has only a few counts. This clone's antigen is unknown. The likely explanation is a read error, given a far larger clone one base away. Compared with germline, V lacks 0 bases and J lacks 0 bases; bases without a gene match: 0. CDR1 GEAIGNYY and CDR2 EKD were looked up in the germline V gene. The CDR3 goes from the cysteine to the phenylalanine over 15 residues. Of the read, only the CDR3 DNA is kept; its 45 bases are in frame from base 1. Instrument used: Illumina MiSeq. TCRdb called clones from the public reads with CATT, and repeated DNA sequences were later combined into one row. This sample gives about 4,900 delta-chain clones in total; nearly 4% of them show up just once. The top ten hold about 7.8% of the sample.

Source material: blood. The chain employs TRDV2 and TRDJ2, and 7 junction bases match TRDD3. The TCR sequence derives from a child who was a newborn, infant or young child, either healthy, febrile or measles-vaccinated (not recorded which). The DNA sequence reads TGTGCCTGTGACACCGGGGGATCTTTGACAGCACAACTCTTCTTT. Protein translation: CACDTGGSLTAQLFF.